This T cell receptor (beta chain) appears in the sequencing data of a study of post-analysis software for immune sequencing data. Study as a whole: Relapsing-remitting, secondary progressive and progressive-relapsing multiple sclerosis courses were included.

The table lists this clonotype with a count of one. Its target is not known. The study's findings and limits: Samples made in the same batch grouped tightly together by F measure. Compared with controls, patients showed significantly lower normalized Chao1 diversity. Patients used about five TRBV segments, including TRBV5-6, TRBV5-1 and TRBV20-1, more often than controls.

Prepared TCR beta cDNA libraries contained unique molecular identifiers. TCRdb analysed the PCR reads with MiXCR anew, one entry per CDR3 protein. The sample lists about 820,000 distinct CDR3 sequences, around 53% seen once, with 4% to 5.5% in the top ten. CDR1 and CDR2 (germline): MNHEY, SVGEGT. V was cut by 3 bases and J by 5 bases, with 14 bases left in between. There are 16 residues in the CDR3. The sequencing sample was made of blood. The chain recombines TRBV6-2 or TRBV6-3 with TRBJ1-6; D not certain. The TCR sequence derives from a girl aged 5-17 years with multiple sclerosis. The CDR3 sequence is CASSYPSLSDNSPLHF. The CDR3 DNA reads as TGTGCCAGCAGTTATCCCTCCCTGAGCGATAATTCACCCCTCCACTTT.